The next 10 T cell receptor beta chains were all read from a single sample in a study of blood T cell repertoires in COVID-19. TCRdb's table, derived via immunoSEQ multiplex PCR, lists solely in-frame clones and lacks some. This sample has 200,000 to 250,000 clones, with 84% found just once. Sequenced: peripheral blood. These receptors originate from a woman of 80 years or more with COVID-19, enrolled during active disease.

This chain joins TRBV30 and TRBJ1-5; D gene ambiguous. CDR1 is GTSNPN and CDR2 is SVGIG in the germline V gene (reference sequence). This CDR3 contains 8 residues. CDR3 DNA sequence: TGTGCACGGGAGCCCCAGCATTTT. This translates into CAREPQHF.

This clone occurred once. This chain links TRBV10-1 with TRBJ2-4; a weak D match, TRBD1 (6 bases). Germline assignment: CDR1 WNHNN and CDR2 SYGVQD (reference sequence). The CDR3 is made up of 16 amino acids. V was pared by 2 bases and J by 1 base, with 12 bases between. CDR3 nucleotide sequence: TGCGCCAGCAGTGAGGGGTCAGGGGCGGCCAAAAACATTCAGTACTTC. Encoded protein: CASSEGSGAAKNIQYF.

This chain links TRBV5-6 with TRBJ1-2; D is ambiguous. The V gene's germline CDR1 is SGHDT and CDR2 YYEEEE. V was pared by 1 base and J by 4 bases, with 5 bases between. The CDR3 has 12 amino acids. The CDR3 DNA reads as TGTGCCAGCAGCTTGCTCGGCTATGGCTACACCTTC. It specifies CASSLLGYGYTF.

CDR3 sequence reads: CASSFNSDSFVLGDTEAFF. The CDR3 DNA reads as TGCGCCAGCAGCTTCAATTCGGACAGTTTCGTCCTAGGGGACACTGAAGCTTTCTTT. V is TRBV5-1 and J is TRBJ1-1; D might be TRBD1 (6 bases). The V gene lost 2 bases and the J gene lost 3 bases, with 26 bases spanning the gap. This CDR3 contains 19 residues. Germline V gives CDR1 SGHRS, CDR2 YFSETQ.

The CDR3 nucleotides are TGTGCCAGCAGCCAAGGGCAGGGGGTGAACACTGAAGCTTTCTTT. This translates into CASSQGQGVNTEAFF. The gene calls are TRBV14 and TRBJ1-1, with 7 bases matching TRBD1. CDR1 is SGHDN, CDR2 FVKESK, per germline. The CDR3 length is 15 residues. The junction had 2 bases not matched to a gene; V was cut back by 1 base and J by 0 bases. Full variable domain (outside the CDR3, taken from reference TRBV14 and TRBJ1-1): EAGVTQFPSHSVIEKGQTVTLRCDPISGHDNLYWYRRVMGKEIKFLLHFVKESKQDESGMPNNRFLAERTGGTYSTLKVQPAELEDSGVYFCASSQGQGVNTEAFFGQGTRLTVV.

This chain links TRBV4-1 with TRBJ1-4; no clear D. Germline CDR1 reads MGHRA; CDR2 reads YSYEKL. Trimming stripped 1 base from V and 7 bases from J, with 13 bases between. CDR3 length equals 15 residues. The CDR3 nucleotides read TGCGCCAGCAGCCAAGCCGGGGTCTTATCTGAAAAACTGTTTTTT. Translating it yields CASSQAGVLSEKLFF.

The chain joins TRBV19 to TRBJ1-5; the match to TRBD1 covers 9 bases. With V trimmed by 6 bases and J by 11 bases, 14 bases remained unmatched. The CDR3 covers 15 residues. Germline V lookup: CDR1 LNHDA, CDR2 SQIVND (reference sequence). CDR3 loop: CASSPTGGRVGAQHF. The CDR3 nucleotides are TGTGCCAGTAGCCCGACAGGGGGACGGGTTGGGGCCCAGCATTTT.

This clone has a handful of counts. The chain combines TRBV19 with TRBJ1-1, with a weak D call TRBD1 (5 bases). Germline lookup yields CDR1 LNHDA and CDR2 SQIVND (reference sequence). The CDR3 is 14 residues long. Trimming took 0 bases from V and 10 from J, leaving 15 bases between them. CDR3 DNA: TGTGCCAGTAGTATAGATCAGACAGTTTCGGCAGCTTTCTTT. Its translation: CASSIDQTVSAAFF.

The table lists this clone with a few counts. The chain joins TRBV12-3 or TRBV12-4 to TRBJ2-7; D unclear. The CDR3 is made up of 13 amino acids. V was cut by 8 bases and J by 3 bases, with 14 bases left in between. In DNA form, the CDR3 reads TGTGCCAGCCGTAAGAGCTCTATCTACGAGCAGTACTTC. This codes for CASRKSSIYEQYF.

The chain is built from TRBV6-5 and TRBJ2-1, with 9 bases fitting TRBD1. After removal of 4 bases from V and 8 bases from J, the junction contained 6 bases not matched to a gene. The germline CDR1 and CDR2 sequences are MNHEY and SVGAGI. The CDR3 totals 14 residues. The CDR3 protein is CASSWGTGRDEQFF. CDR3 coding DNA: TGTGCCAGCAGTTGGGGGACAGGGCGGGATGAGCAGTTCTTC.